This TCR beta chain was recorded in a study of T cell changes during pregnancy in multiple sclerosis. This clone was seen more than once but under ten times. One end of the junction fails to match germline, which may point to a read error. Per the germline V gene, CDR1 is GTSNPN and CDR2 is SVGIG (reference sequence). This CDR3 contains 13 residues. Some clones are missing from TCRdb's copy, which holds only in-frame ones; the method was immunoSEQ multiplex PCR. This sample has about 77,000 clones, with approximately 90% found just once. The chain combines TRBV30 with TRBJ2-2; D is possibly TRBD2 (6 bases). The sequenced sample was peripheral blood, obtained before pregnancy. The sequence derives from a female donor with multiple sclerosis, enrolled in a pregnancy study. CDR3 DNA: TGTGCGTGGAACGGGGGGAACACCGGGGAGCTGTTTTTT. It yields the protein CAWNGGNTGELFF.